The 32 T cell receptor beta chains below were found in one sample sequenced in a study of blood T cell repertoires in COVID-19. The data were produced by immunoSEQ multiplex PCR, yet TCRdb's version contains in-frame clones alone and is incomplete. The sample has roughly 300,000 clones; about 85% are singletons. The sample comprised PBMCs or T cells enriched from blood (not recorded which). Source of these receptors: a woman aged 50 to 65 who had recovered from COVID-19.

This chain joins TRBV7-9 and TRBJ1-5; 9 bases are shared with TRBD1. Looked up from germline, CDR1 is SEHNR and CDR2 is FQNEAQ (reference sequence). The CDR3 is 16 amino acids. V shed 5 bases and J 0 bases; nucleotides not matched to a gene: 5. The CDR3 spells CASSLDRGDSNQPQHF. The CDR3 DNA reads as TGTGCCAGCAGCCTTGACAGGGGGGATAGCAATCAGCCCCAGCATTTT.

The rearrangement links TRBV10-1 to TRBJ2-3, with TRBD1 matching over 7 bases. The germline V gene has CDR1 WNHNN and CDR2 SYGVQD (reference sequence). This CDR3 is built from 12 residues. V lost 5 bases to trimming and J lost 4 bases; unmatched junction nucleotides: 0. CDR3 region: CASSTGADTQYF. The CDR3 DNA reads TGCGCCAGCAGTACAGGGGCAGATACGCAGTATTTT.

The chain is built from TRBV9 and TRBJ1-2; D possibly corresponds to TRBD1 (6 bases). V lost 4 bases and J 8 bases, leaving 21 bases between the germline ends. This CDR3 is built from 15 residues. The germline CDR1 and CDR2 sequences are SGDLS and YYNGEE. The CDR3 coding sequence is TGTGCCAGCAGCCCGCCGACAGGTATCGGGTCGGGCTACACCTTC. It codes for CASSPPTGIGSGYTF.

The chain combines TRBV10-3 with TRBJ1-1; D might be TRBD1 (5 bases). In germline, CDR1 is ENHRY, CDR2 SYGVKD. The CDR3 totals 14 residues. V was shortened by 3 bases and J by 0 bases, with 8 bases between the two germline ends. The CDR3 reads CAISDQGLNTEAFF. In DNA form, the CDR3 reads TGTGCCATCAGTGACCAGGGATTGAACACTGAAGCTTTCTTT.

This clone turned up a few times. The V and J genes are TRBV10-3 and TRBJ1-1; TRBD1 might be the D (6 bases). CDR1 is ENHRY, CDR2 SYGVKD, per germline. V gave up 8 bases and J gave up 2 bases, with 15 bases separating them. The CDR3 contains 14 residues. As DNA, the CDR3 is TGTGCCATCGGATCCAGGGGAATAAACACTGAAGCTTTCTTT. Amino acid sequence: CAIGSRGINTEAFF.

There are many counts of this clone. This chain links TRBV6-4 with TRBJ1-6; TRBD1 aligns across 12 bases. The CDR3 consists of 15 residues. V lost 2 bases to trimming and J lost 7 bases; unmatched junction nucleotides: 0. CDR1 is MRHNA, CDR2 SNTAGT, per germline. CDR3 amino acids: CASSDGTGGNSPLHF. The CDR3, as DNA: TGTGCCAGCAGTGACGGGACAGGGGGCAATTCACCCCTCCACTTT.

The chain joins TRBV11-2 to TRBJ1-6; D not resolved. V lost 5 bases and J lost 10, with 12 bases in between. Looked up from germline, CDR1 is SGHAT and CDR2 is FQNNGV. CDR3 length: 13 residues. CDR3 nucleotides: TGTGCCAGCAGCCGGTATACAGAGTCACCCCTCCACTTT. Translating it yields CASSRYTESPLHF.

The DNA for the CDR3 is TGCGCCAGCAGTACCATTATAGCGGGAGGGTCCCATTACTACAATGAGCAGTTCTTC. The encoded protein is CASSTIIAGGSHYYNEQFF. The chain has TRBV4-1 and TRBJ2-1; 11 positions agree with TRBD2. V shed 6 bases, J shed 3 bases, and the junction held 16 bases outside the gene matches. Germline-derived CDR1 and CDR2 are MGHRA and YSYEKL. The CDR3 has 19 amino acids.

The V call is TRBV7-6, the J call TRBJ2-5, with TRBD2 matching over 7 bases. The CDR3 runs 15 residues. Germline V gene data show CDR1 as SGHVS and CDR2 as FNYEAQ. Unmatched junction bases numbered 7, after V lost 5 bases and J lost 1 base. The CDR3 sequence: CASSPFGTTQETQYF. The CDR3 DNA sequence: TGTGCCAGCAGCCCCTTCGGGACTACCCAAGAGACCCAGTACTTC.

This clone has more than one count but fewer than ten. V usage is TRBV11-2 and J usage is TRBJ2-1; 8 positions match TRBD1. J was trimmed by 5 bases and V by 5 bases; bases with no gene match: 2. There are 13 residues in the CDR3. The germline CDR1 and CDR2 sequences are SGHAT and FQNNGV. CDR3 protein: CASSQGAHNEQFF. The CDR3 DNA reads TGTGCCAGCAGCCAGGGGGCCCACAATGAGCAGTTCTTC.

The chain employs TRBV5-1 and TRBJ2-7; 7 bases fit TRBD2. The CDR3 runs to 14 residues. Germline-derived CDR1 and CDR2 are SGHRS and YFSETQ. Trimming at V came to 4 bases and at J to 1 base, leaving 5 bases not matched to a gene. The CDR3 sequence: CASSPWEGSYEQYF. The DNA of the CDR3 is TGCGCCAGCAGCCCCTGGGAGGGGTCCTACGAGCAGTACTTC. Full variable domain (remainder filled in from reference TRBV5-1 and TRBJ2-7): KAGVTQTPRYLIKTRGQQVTLSCSPISGHRSVSWYQQTPGQGLQFLFEYFSETQRNKGNFPGRFSGRQFSNSRSEMNVSTLELGDSALYLCASSPWEGSYEQYFGPGTRLTVT.

The rearrangement links TRBV4-1 to TRBJ2-3, with 7 bases fitting TRBD2. CDR1 is MGHRA, CDR2 YSYEKL, per germline. Unmatched junction bases numbered 6, after V lost 3 bases and J lost 3 bases. The CDR3 sequence is 15 residues long. This CDR3 is CASSHSSGRTDTQYF. As DNA, the CDR3 is TGCGCCAGCAGCCACTCTAGCGGACGGACAGATACGCAGTATTTT.

This sequence joins TRBV7-9 and TRBJ2-1; 9 bases line up with TRBD2. Germline CDR1 is SEHNR and CDR2 is FQNEAQ (reference sequence). The CDR3 extends over 15 amino acids. With 1 base clipped from V and 4 bases from J, the junction kept 2 bases outside the gene matches. The CDR3 protein is CASSLGTSAYNEQFF. CDR3 bases: TGTGCCAGCAGCTTAGGGACTAGCGCATACAATGAGCAGTTCTTC.

The CDR3 sequence is CASSVGGGYEQYF. In DNA, the CDR3 is TGTGCCAGCAGTGTCGGCGGGGGCTACGAGCAGTACTTC. The chain is built from TRBV12-3 or TRBV12-4 and TRBJ2-7; 7 bases are a match to TRBD2. V shed 5 bases and J 3 bases; nucleotides not matched to a gene: 4. The CDR3 spans 13 residues.

The chain is built from TRBV7-9 and TRBJ1-1; TRBD1 aligns across 10 bases. With V trimmed by 1 base and J by 1 base, 3 bases remained unmatched. The CDR3 has 16 amino acids. Per the germline V gene, CDR1 is SEHNR and CDR2 is FQNEAQ (reference sequence). The CDR3 DNA reads TGTGCCAGCAGCTTAGTAGGGACAGGGGCGAACACTGAAGCTTTCTTT. Its protein is CASSLVGTGANTEAFF. The whole variable domain, remainder taken from reference TRBV7-9 and TRBJ1-1, is DTGVSQNPRHKITKRGQNVTFRCDPISEHNRLYWYRQTLGQGPEFLTYFQNEAQLEKSRLLSDRFSAERPKGSFSTLEIQRTEQGDSAMYLCASSLVGTGANTEAFFGQGTRLTVV.

V is TRBV19 and J is TRBJ1-3; possibly TRBD1 for D (5 bases). V lost 3 bases, J lost 4 bases, and 16 bases lay in between. In germline, CDR1 is LNHDA, CDR2 SQIVND (reference sequence). CDR3 length: 16 amino acids. CDR3 coding DNA: TGTGCCAGTAGTATGCAGGGTGCACCTCTCGGAAACACCATATATTTT. Its protein is CASSMQGAPLGNTIYF.

CDR3 in amino acids: CASSKDRLAYEQYF. The DNA for the CDR3 is TGCGCCAGCAGCAAGGACAGGCTTGCCTACGAGCAGTACTTC. The chain carries TRBV5-1 and TRBJ2-7; 7 bases are shared with TRBD1. CDR3 length: 14 amino acids. CDR1 and CDR2 (germline): SGHRS, YFSETQ. After removal of 4 bases from V and 2 bases from J, the junction contained 6 bases not matched to a gene. Full variable domain (rest looked up from reference TRBV5-1 and TRBJ2-7): KAGVTQTPRYLIKTRGQQVTLSCSPISGHRSVSWYQQTPGQGLQFLFEYFSETQRNKGNFPGRFSGRQFSNSRSEMNVSTLELGDSALYLCASSKDRLAYEQYFGPGTRLTVT.

The J gene is TRBJ2-2, the V gene TRBV5-1, with D perhaps matching TRBD1 (6 bases). Germline V gene data show CDR1 as SGHRS and CDR2 as YFSETQ. Trimming took 6 bases from V and 4 from J, leaving 13 bases between them. The length of the CDR3 is 14 residues. The CDR3 region has the DNA TGCGCCAGCACTATGACAGGAACCACCGGGGAGCTGTTTTTT. Translated, it gives CASTMTGTTGELFF.

The rearrangement joins TRBV4-2 to TRBJ2-7; the D gene is possibly TRBD1 (5 bases). The V gene's germline CDR1 is LGHNA and CDR2 YNFKEQ. Trimming pared 1 base from V and 3 bases from J, leaving 19 bases between. There are 17 residues in the CDR3. Written as DNA, the CDR3 is TGTGCCAGCAGCCAAGTACGGATGACAGAAGCCGTCTACGAGCAGTACTTC. It specifies CASSQVRMTEAVYEQYF.

V is TRBV5-1 and J is TRBJ2-3; TRBD2 agrees at 8 bases. The V gene's germline CDR1 is SGHRS and CDR2 YFSETQ. V was clipped by 0 bases and J by 4 bases; unmatched bases: 10. The CDR3 sequence is 17 residues long. The DNA for the CDR3 is TGCGCCAGCAGCTTGGTCATATCGGGAGGGCCCCCAGATACGCAGTATTTT. This encodes CASSLVISGGPPDTQYF. The variable domain in full, with the rest retrieved from reference TRBV5-1 and TRBJ2-3, is KAGVTQTPRYLIKTRGQQVTLSCSPISGHRSVSWYQQTPGQGLQFLFEYFSETQRNKGNFPGRFSGRQFSNSRSEMNVSTLELGDSALYLCASSLVISGGPPDTQYFGPGTRLTVL.

This clone was seen just once. The chain joins TRBV5-8 to TRBJ2-1, with a tentative D call TRBD1 (5 bases). CDR3 size: 16 residues. Trimming cost V 5 bases and J 4 bases, with 19 bases left between them. From germline, CDR1 is SGHTS and CDR2 YDEGEE. The CDR3 spells CASSYIRTNTYNEQFF. The CDR3 DNA reads TGTGCCAGCAGTTATATTCGGACAAACACGTACAATGAGCAGTTCTTC.

The chain couples TRBV7-6 to TRBJ1-2; D is unclear. CDR1 is SGHVS and CDR2 is FNYEAQ in the germline V gene. Trimming pared 1 base from V and 0 bases from J, leaving 12 bases between. This CDR3 has 16 residues. CDR3 coding DNA: TGTGCCAGCAGCTTAGGACCCTCAGGATCTAACTATGGCTACACCTTC. It encodes CASSLGPSGSNYGYTF.

The chain carries TRBV30 and TRBJ1-6, with TRBD1 identical over 8 bases. V trimming: 8 bases; J trimming: 10 bases; junction bases outside the gene matches: 10. Germline assignment: CDR1 GTSNPN and CDR2 SVGIG (reference sequence). This CDR3 is built from 13 residues. CDR3 loop: CAGTPGGESPLHF. DNA for the CDR3: TGTGCCGGTACCCCAGGGGGCGAATCACCCCTCCACTTT. The whole variable domain, filled in from reference TRBV30 and TRBJ1-6, reads SQTIHQWPATLVQPVGSPLSLECTVEGTSNPNLYWYRQAAGRGLQLLFYSVGIGQISSEVPQNLSASRPQDRQFILSSKKLLLSDSGFYLCAGTPGGESPLHFGNGTRLTVT.

The V gene is TRBV4-1, the J gene TRBJ1-2; no clear D. With 8 bases removed from V and 4 bases from J, the gap between germline ends came to 11 bases. Germline CDR1 MGHRA, CDR2 YSYEKL. The CDR3 loop spans 12 amino acids. CDR3 region: CASLEVGYGYTF. CDR3 bases: TGCGCCAGCCTCGAGGTTGGCTATGGCTACACCTTC.

The rearrangement uses TRBV5-1 and TRBJ2-2; TRBD2 agrees at 12 bases. The junction had 11 bases not matched to a gene; V was cut back by 4 bases and J by 7 bases. CDR1 and CDR2 (germline): SGHRS, YFSETQ. The CDR3 consists of 17 residues. CDR3 amino acids: CASSPWTSGVPGGELFF. The CDR3 bases are TGCGCCAGCAGCCCATGGACTAGCGGGGTCCCTGGCGGGGAGCTGTTTTTT.

This sequence joins TRBV29-1 and TRBJ1-2, with D possibly matching TRBD1 (5 bases). The CDR3 sequence is 12 residues long. V was pared by 0 bases and J by 8 bases, with 10 bases between. Germline-derived CDR1 and CDR2 are SQVTM and ANQGSEA. As DNA, the CDR3 is TGCAGCGTTGAAGATCAAGGGGCGGGCTACACCTTC. This sequence encodes CSVEDQGAGYTF.

This clone has just a few counts. This chain uses TRBV9 with TRBJ1-1; D gene uncertain. Trimming cost V 4 bases and J 0 bases, with 7 bases left between them. The CDR3 runs 13 residues. CDR1 and CDR2 (germline): SGDLS, YYNGEE. The CDR3 loop reads CASSIQVNTEAFF. The CDR3 bases are TGTGCCAGCAGCATCCAGGTGAACACTGAAGCTTTCTTT.

This clone was counted only a few times. The J gene is TRBJ2-3, the V gene TRBV5-1, with D perhaps TRBD1 (6 bases). V dropped 5 bases and J dropped 1 base, with 17 bases sitting between them. CDR1 is SGHRS, CDR2 YFSETQ, per germline. CDR3 length: 16 amino acids. The DNA for the CDR3 is TGCGCCAGCAGACCCTTCAGGGGTCGGGGCACAGATACGCAGTATTTT. Translating gives CASRPFRGRGTDTQYF.

This clone has ten or more counts. The chain couples TRBV2 to TRBJ2-1; 12 bases are a match to TRBD2. The CDR3 runs to 15 residues. With V trimmed by 4 bases and J by 8 bases, 6 bases remained unmatched. Germline CDR1 and CDR2: SNHLY and FYNNEI. The CDR3: CASSVLASGGDEQFF. Written as DNA, the CDR3 is TGTGCCAGCAGTGTGTTGGCTAGCGGGGGGGATGAGCAGTTCTTC. The entire variable domain, with the rest obtained from reference TRBV2 and TRBJ2-1, is as follows: EPEVTQTPSHQVTQMGQEVILRCVPISNHLYFYWYRQILGQKVEFLVSFYNNEISEKSEIFDDQFSVERPDGSNFTLKIRSTKLEDSAMYFCASSVLASGGDEQFFGPGTRLTVL.

A single count supports this clone. The chain recombines TRBV9 with TRBJ1-4; possible D gene TRBD1, 5 bases. V gave up 0 bases and J gave up 7 bases, with 13 bases separating them. The germline gives CDR1 SGDLS, CDR2 YYNGEE. The CDR3 runs to 15 residues. DNA for the CDR3: TGTGCCAGCAGCGTAGGGGGCGGTCGCGGTGAAAAACTGTTTTTT. Protein product: CASSVGGGRGEKLFF.

This rearrangement joins TRBV9 to TRBJ2-3; D is possibly TRBD1 (12 bases). V shed 3 bases and J shed 0 bases, with 32 bases lying between them. Germline CDR1 is SGDLS and CDR2 is YYNGEE. CDR3 length: 22 amino acids. The DNA for the CDR3 is TGTGCCAGCAGCGCGAGGGACAGGGGGCGCCTAGCGGGAGGCCCTAGCACAGATACGCAGTATTTT. This encodes CASSARDRGRLAGGPSTDTQYF.

The V call is TRBV4-3, the J call TRBJ1-3; no clear D gene. V was shortened by 0 bases and J by 0 bases, with 12 bases between the two germline ends. The germline V gene encodes CDR1 LGHNA and CDR2 YSLEER. This CDR3 comprises 17 residues. The CDR3 protein is CASSQEASGRSGNTIYF. CDR3 DNA sequence: TGCGCCAGCAGCCAAGAGGCCTCAGGCCGCTCTGGAAACACCATATATTTT.